These T cell receptor beta chains were read from a single sample in a study of shared clonotypes between healthy human individuals. Produced via immunoSEQ multiplex PCR; TCRdb's table is partial and in-frame only. The table has around 2,000,000 clones, 85% to 95% seen once; the top ten hold under 2%. The source material was naive CD8+ T cells from PBMCs. The source is a young man in good health. Some clones in this sample may be carry-over from other donors' samples. Each CDR3 is given with its conserved first and last residue. Each record gives: D gene, clone size, V gene, J gene, CDR3 protein, CDR3 DNA. A D gene is named only where the DNA matches it firmly. For some rows the clone size is stated as once, few or many, or as a class when expanded; others skip it.

D: .
size: .
V: TRBV7-9
J: TRBJ1-2
CDR3: CASSGSNYGYTF
DNA: TGTGCCAGCAGCGGGAGTAACTATGGCTACACCTTC

D: .
size: .
V: TRBV27
J: TRBJ2-7
CDR3: CASSLSAGSYEQYF
DNA: TGTGCCAGCAGTTTATCCGCAGGATCCTACGAGCAGTACTTC

D: .
size: .
V: TRBV5-1
J: TRBJ2-3
CDR3: CASSAYSSADTQYF
DNA: TGCGCCAGCAGCGCCTACTCTAGTGCAGATACGCAGTATTTT

D: .
size: .
V: TRBV30
J: TRBJ2-1
CDR3: CAWEPGSGYNEQFF
DNA: TGTGCCTGGGAGCCGGGGAGTGGTTACAATGAGCAGTTCTTC

D: TRBD1
size: .
V: TRBV27
J: TRBJ1-1
CDR3: CASSLWGTGFRNTEAFF
DNA: TGTGCCAGCAGTTTATGGGGGACAGGGTTTCGGAACACTGAAGCTTTCTTT

D: .
size: .
V: TRBV7-9
J: TRBJ1-3
CDR3: CASSSDPAPGNTIYF
DNA: TGTGCCAGCAGTTCCGATCCCGCTCCTGGAAACACCATATATTTT

D: .
size: .
V: TRBV11-2
J: TRBJ2-3
CDR3: CASSLGRLLSGSTDTQYF
DNA: TGTGCCAGCAGCTTAGGTAGACTCCTTAGCGGAAGCACAGATACGCAGTATTTT

D: .
size: .
V: TRBV19
J: TRBJ2-5
CDR3: CASSIFWVGQETQYF
DNA: TGTGCCAGTAGTATATTCTGGGTTGGTCAAGAGACCCAGTACTTC

D: .
size: .
V: TRBV9
J: TRBJ2-2
CDR3: CASSGSGGTGELFF
DNA: TGTGCCAGCAGCGGCTCCGGGGGCACCGGGGAGCTGTTTTTT

D: .
size: once
V: TRBV7-9
J: TRBJ2-1
CDR3: CASSLVVEYNEQFF
DNA: TGTGCCAGCAGCTTAGTTGTGGAGTACAATGAGCAGTTCTTC

D: .
size: .
V: TRBV28
J: TRBJ2-7
CDR3: CASSLGQVSYEQYF
DNA: TGTGCCAGCAGTTTAGGGCAGGTCTCCTACGAGCAGTACTTC

D: .
size: .
V: TRBV15
J: TRBJ1-1
CDR3: CATSPGGATEAFF
DNA: TGTGCCACCAGCCCCGGGGGGGCCACTGAAGCTTTCTTT

D: .
size: .
V: TRBV6-4
J: TRBJ1-5
CDR3: CASSDRAGQPQHF
DNA: TGTGCCAGCAGTGACAGGGCGGGTCAGCCCCAGCATTTT

D: .
size: .
V: TRBV5-8
J: TRBJ2-1
CDR3: CASSLNRHNEQFF
DNA: TGTGCCAGCAGCTTAAACAGACACAATGAGCAGTTCTTC

D: .
size: .
V: TRBV30
J: TRBJ2-7
CDR3: CAWSAGGSYEQYF
DNA: TGTGCCTGGAGTGCGGGCGGTTCCTACGAGCAGTACTTC

D: .
size: .
V: TRBV19
J: TRBJ2-5
CDR3: CASSTWSKETQYF
DNA: TGTGCCAGTAGCACCTGGAGCAAAGAGACCCAGTACTTC

D: TRBD2
size: .
V: TRBV7-9
J: TRBJ2-7
CDR3: CASSLSAGGSGEQYF
DNA: TGTGCCAGCAGCTTAAGTGCGGGAGGTTCTGGCGAGCAGTACTTC

D: TRBD1
size: few
V: TRBV19
J: TRBJ2-7
CDR3: CASSRQGAYEQYF
DNA: TGTGCCAGTAGTCGGCAGGGGGCATACGAGCAGTACTTC

D: .
size: .
V: TRBV4-1
J: TRBJ2-1
CDR3: CASSQSQLGGAYNEQFF
DNA: TGCGCCAGCAGCCAGTCCCAGCTGGGCGGAGCTTACAATGAGCAGTTCTTC

D: TRBD2
size: .
V: TRBV28
J: TRBJ2-1
CDR3: CASSFLAGGGVNEQFF
DNA: TGTGCCAGCAGTTTCTTAGCGGGAGGGGGTGTCAATGAGCAGTTCTTC

D: TRBD1
size: .
V: TRBV9
J: TRBJ1-2
CDR3: CASSGPGQGKVSYGYTF
DNA: TGTGCCAGCAGCGGACCGGGACAGGGGAAGGTTAGCTATGGCTACACCTTC

D: .
size: once
V: TRBV9
J: TRBJ2-1
CDR3: CASSVATVGNEQFF
DNA: TGTGCCAGCAGCGTAGCTACTGTTGGGAATGAGCAGTTCTTC

D: .
size: .
V: TRBV11-2
J: TRBJ2-7
CDR3: CASSHQGLSGVYEQYF
DNA: TGTGCCAGCAGCCATCAGGGGCTTAGCGGAGTCTACGAGCAGTACTTC

D: .
size: .
V: TRBV28
J: TRBJ2-1
CDR3: CASSLSYEQFF
DNA: TGTGCCAGCAGTTTATCGTATGAGCAGTTCTTC

D: TRBD1
size: .
V: TRBV4-1
J: TRBJ2-7
CDR3: CASSQGPDRAYEQYF
DNA: TGCGCCAGCAGCCAAGGCCCGGACAGGGCCTACGAGCAGTACTTC

D: TRBD1
size: .
V: TRBV9
J: TRBJ1-4
CDR3: CASSARQGREKLFF
DNA: TGTGCCAGCAGCGCGAGACAGGGGCGGGAAAAACTGTTTTTT

D: .
size: .
V: TRBV7-9
J: TRBJ2-1
CDR3: CASSGTGYNEQFF
DNA: TGTGCCAGCAGCGGTACAGGTTACAATGAGCAGTTCTTC

D: .
size: .
V: TRBV2
J: TRBJ1-1
CDR3: CASRPWGDTEAFF
DNA: TGTGCCAGCAGACCCTGGGGCGACACTGAAGCTTTCTTT

D: .
size: .
V: TRBV28
J: TRBJ2-7
CDR3: CASSLLEREQYF
DNA: TGTGCCAGCAGTTTGCTCGAGCGCGAGCAGTACTTC

D: .
size: .
V: TRBV27
J: TRBJ2-2
CDR3: CASSLGVPGELFF
DNA: TGTGCCAGCAGTTTAGGTGTCCCCGGGGAGCTGTTTTTT

D: .
size: .
V: TRBV5-1
J: TRBJ2-7
CDR3: CASTRPGTYEQYF
DNA: TGCGCCAGCACCCGTCCAGGGACATACGAGCAGTACTTC

D: TRBD2
size: .
V: TRBV2
J: TRBJ2-3
CDR3: CASSGPAADGGRTDTQYF
DNA: TGTGCCAGCAGTGGCCCTGCCGCCGACGGGGGGAGGACAGATACGCAGTATTTT

D: TRBD1
size: .
V: TRBV15
J: TRBJ2-1
CDR3: CATSTRGSSVNEQFF
DNA: TGTGCCACCAGTACCAGGGGGTCTTCGGTAAATGAGCAGTTCTTC

D: TRBD1
size: .
V: TRBV19
J: TRBJ2-7
CDR3: CARRNRGFYEQYF
DNA: TGTGCCAGGAGGAACAGGGGGTTCTACGAGCAGTACTTC

D: .
size: .
V: TRBV27
J: TRBJ1-5
CDR3: CASSPMWGAGNQPQHF
DNA: TGTGCCAGCAGCCCGATGTGGGGGGCTGGCAATCAGCCCCAGCATTTT

D: .
size: .
V: TRBV19
J: TRBJ1-1
CDR3: CASRDTLDTEAFF
DNA: TGTGCCAGCCGGGACACCCTGGACACTGAAGCTTTCTTT

D: .
size: .
V: TRBV9
J: TRBJ2-1
CDR3: CASSGRSSSYISDEQFF
DNA: TGTGCCAGCAGCGGACGATCTAGTTCATACATCAGCGATGAGCAGTTCTTC

D: .
size: once
V: TRBV6-5
J: TRBJ1-5
CDR3: CASSADVEQPQHF
DNA: TGTGCCAGCAGTGCAGATGTGGAACAGCCCCAGCATTTT

D: TRBD1
size: .
V: TRBV25-1
J: TRBJ2-2
CDR3: CASSTTGWTGELFF
DNA: TGTGCCAGCAGCACGACAGGGTGGACCGGGGAGCTGTTTTTT

D: .
size: .
V: TRBV9
J: TRBJ2-5
CDR3: CASSVEAGPQETQYF
DNA: TGTGCCAGCAGCGTAGAGGCAGGCCCTCAAGAGACCCAGTACTTC

D: .
size: .
V: TRBV10-3
J: TRBJ1-4
CDR3: CAISGEDEKLFF
DNA: TGTGCCATCAGTGGGGAAGATGAAAAACTGTTTTTT

D: .
size: once
V: TRBV19
J: TRBJ1-5
CDR3: CASSIVPSPSNQPQHF
DNA: TGTGCCAGTAGTATAGTACCGAGCCCTAGCAATCAGCCCCAGCATTTT

D: .
size: .
V: TRBV2
J: TRBJ1-1
CDR3: CASRRGNTEAFF
DNA: TGTGCCAGCAGAAGGGGGAACACTGAAGCTTTCTTT

D: .
size: .
V: TRBV2
J: TRBJ1-5
CDR3: CASTERSAGASNQPQHF
DNA: TGTGCCAGCACTGAGCGGAGTGCGGGTGCTAGCAATCAGCCCCAGCATTTT

D: .
size: .
V: TRBV28
J: TRBJ1-2
CDR3: CASSFLGGSYGYTF
DNA: TGTGCCAGCAGTTTTTTAGGGGGATCCTATGGCTACACCTTC

D: TRBD1
size: .
V: TRBV4-3
J: TRBJ2-7
CDR3: CASSQEARGLHEQYF
DNA: TGCGCCAGCAGCCAAGAGGCCAGGGGGCTGCACGAGCAGTACTTC

D: .
size: .
V: TRBV4-3
J: TRBJ1-1
CDR3: CASSQGRYTEAFF
DNA: TGCGCCAGCAGCCAAGGGCGCTACACTGAAGCTTTCTTT

D: TRBD1
size: .
V: TRBV5-6
J: TRBJ2-2
CDR3: CASSSGGWAGELFF
DNA: TGTGCCAGCAGTTCAGGGGGCTGGGCCGGGGAGCTGTTTTTT

D: .
size: .
V: TRBV11-2
J: TRBJ2-7
CDR3: CASSLGRGGSYEQYF
DNA: TGTGCCAGCAGCTTAGGCAGGGGTGGATCCTACGAGCAGTACTTC

D: .
size: .
V: TRBV5-4
J: TRBJ2-5
CDR3: CASSFLGGEETQYF
DNA: TGTGCCAGCAGCTTCCTCGGAGGGGAGGAGACCCAGTACTTC

D: .
size: .
V: TRBV4-1
J: TRBJ1-1
CDR3: CASSQPGRLDTEAFF
DNA: TGCGCCAGCAGCCAGCCGGGACGCCTGGACACTGAAGCTTTCTTT

D: .
size: .
V: TRBV27
J: TRBJ1-1
CDR3: CASSLSPDPNTEAFF
DNA: TGTGCCAGCAGTTTATCCCCAGATCCGAACACTGAAGCTTTCTTT

D: TRBD2
size: .
V: TRBV5-6
J: TRBJ2-7
CDR3: CASSVTSGRWYEQYF
DNA: TGTGCCAGCAGCGTTACTAGCGGGAGATGGTACGAGCAGTACTTC

D: .
size: .
V: TRBV9
J: TRBJ2-3
CDR3: CASSVREEQDTQYF
DNA: TGTGCCAGCAGCGTGCGGGAAGAACAAGATACGCAGTATTTT

D: .
size: .
V: TRBV7-6
J: TRBJ2-6
CDR3: CASSLDRTGANVLTF
DNA: TGTGCCAGCAGTTTGGACAGAACCGGGGCCAACGTCCTGACTTTC

D: .
size: once
V: TRBV27
J: TRBJ1-1
CDR3: CASSSWSATEAFF
DNA: TGTGCCAGCAGCTCGTGGTCGGCCACTGAAGCTTTCTTT

D: .
size: once
V: TRBV28
J: TRBJ2-7
CDR3: CASSSPDSSYEQYF
DNA: TGTGCCAGCAGTTCTCCGGACAGCTCCTACGAGCAGTACTTC